This record concerns one T cell receptor (beta chain) sequence. Its cognate antigen is unknown. Produced via immunoSEQ multiplex PCR; TCRdb's table is partial and in-frame only. The table lists 150,000 or so clones, about 86% of them singletons. Trimming stripped 5 bases from V and 2 bases from J, with 9 bases between. Germline V lookup: CDR1 SGHTA, CDR2 FQGTGA. The CDR3 totals 13 residues. The data belong to a study of cytomegalovirus exposure and HLA in healthy donors. General study points: That first-cohort TCR clusters tended to co-occur in the 130 or so validation repertoires was found in a later analysis.

Material: PBMCs. The V and J genes are TRBV7-3 and TRBJ2-5; D possibly corresponds to TRBD1 (5 bases). The sequence derives from a human donor in good health. CDR3 sequence reads: CASSRTPQETQYF. In DNA, the CDR3 is TGTGCCAGCAGCCGGACACCGCAAGAGACCCAGTACTTC. Based on the CDR3 plus reference TRBV7-3 and TRBJ2-5, the full variable domain is GAGVSQTPSNKVTEKGKYVELRCDPISGHTALYWYRQSLGQGPEFLIYFQGTGAADDSGLPNDRFFAVRPEGSVSTLKIQRTERGDSAVYLCASSRTPQETQYFGPGTRLLVL.